Detailed here is one T cell receptor (beta chain). The antigen remains unidentified. Produced via immunoSEQ multiplex PCR; TCRdb's table is partial and in-frame only. This table holds approximately 11,000 clones, 82% found once. This sample was taken from a study of T cells in localized non-small cell lung cancer. Study-wide findings and caveats: Out of the top 100 tumor clones, a median 57 were seen in adjacent lung.

CDR3 length: 14 residues. Trimming pared 5 bases from V and 4 bases from J, leaving 14 bases between. The germline V gene encodes CDR1 MNHEY and CDR2 SVGAGI. This sequence was found in a female donor at least 60 years old with stage II lung adenocarcinoma. The specimen comprised peripheral blood mononuclear cells, sampled before any cancer treatment. The V and J genes are TRBV6-5 and TRBJ2-5; possible D gene TRBD2, 5 bases. CDR3 in amino acids: CASSDTRFRETQYF. DNA of the CDR3: TGTGCCAGCAGTGACACTAGATTTCGAGAGACCCAGTACTTC.